This TCR beta chain is from a study of blood T cells in healthy people across ages (dated by TCRdb to about 2015). A note on the overall study: In model experiments, template switching captured roughly one uniquely barcoded TCR beta cDNA molecule for every two T cells. Using deep sequencing normalized with unique cDNA molecular identifiers, the study measured how TCR beta repertoire diversity changes with age. Four age groups were formed from the donors: young (average about 16 years), middle-aged (approximately 40), aged (roughly 58) and long-lived (about 80). To avoid experimental bias, donors of different ages were distributed randomly across sequencing lanes. The study analyzed two additional independent replicas of 1 million unique cDNA reads from the same blood draw for two donors, one aged 18 to 29 and one aged 80 or older. Beyond this particular receptor, the publication reports: Since profiling was done on bulk unsorted PBMCs, naive and antigen-experienced compartments could not be conclusively compared. The long-lived group showed more naive CD4+ T cells, fewer expanded clones and increased TCR diversity than the aged group, suggesting age selection. As age increased, observed TCR beta diversity per million T cells dropped in a roughly linear way, and a significant reduction was already evident by age roughly 36. The CMV infection status of donors was not known, potentially confounding age-related changes in expanded clonotypes. There was a strong correlation between observed TCR beta diversity and the percentage of naive T cells measured by flow cytometry. Estimates of total diversity from one million sequenced T cells were regarded as lower bounds and underestimates.

On this clonotype itself: The antigen it recognizes is unknown. No quality values exist for individual bases; no much larger clone is one base distant.

Systemically healthy Caucasian individuals from Russia, 35 to 40 in total and aged about 6 to 100 years, were included as donors. Ten milliliters of peripheral blood were drawn from each donor into EDTA-treated Vacutainer tubes. PBMCs were isolated by Ficoll-Paque density-gradient centrifugation, with at least 6 million obtained per sample. Total RNA was extracted from PBMCs with Trizol reagent, with at least 5.5 micrograms obtained per sample. For every donor, an aliquot of PBMCs went through flow cytometry to measure the percentages of naive CD45RAhigh/CD27high T cells. The CDR3 runs 14 amino acids, cysteine and phenylalanine included. Kept here is only the CDR3 DNA, which spans 42 bases and is read in frame from base 1. Via the germline V gene, CDR1 is MNHNS and CDR2 SASEGT. Clipping removes 8 bases from V and 0 bases from J, with 4 as the unmatched junction base count. The library was made by 5' RACE. Instrument on record: Illumina HiSeq 2500. A second about 7 to 11 cycle PCR used a sample-barcoded 5' primer and a J-beta primer mix. Each TCR beta cDNA molecule received a unique molecular identifier from a template-switch 5' adaptor carrying 12 random nucleotides. Each sample yielded at least 2.5 million CDR3-containing paired-end reads. The Mint cDNA synthesis kit, primed by a TRBC-specific oligonucleotide, was used to synthesize first-strand cDNA from all RNA. Following uracil-DNA glycosylase treatment, a first 18-cycle PCR with universal primers M1SS and BC2_uni_R was performed on all cDNA. The paper's processing steps were these. For normalization, 1 million high-quality reads were randomly selected from each sample, with every read carrying a distinct molecular identifier. Instead of being binned into consensus sequences, reads with shared molecular identifiers were discarded. MiTCR, run with a Q25 quality threshold and the strictest error-elimination algorithm, handled CDR3 identification, clonotype clustering and error correction. A nonparametric unseen species model with Euler transformation was used to estimate lower-bound total TCR beta diversity. TCRdb ran its own pipeline on the public reads, namely fastp trimming at Q25 and MiXCR clone calling, and kept in-frame beta chains. For every CDR3 protein sequence, its rows merge into one entry that carries the most common genes and DNA. TCRdb, not the original authors, processed these V and J calls. This sample comprises over 950,000 distinct CDR3 sequences, roughly 47% of them detected only once. 20% to 25% of the sample goes to the ten largest clones.

The chain couples TRBV6-1 to TRBJ2-1, with 7 bases aligning to TRBD2. Input material: blood. The sequence was obtained from a woman aged 55-69 years in good health. The nucleotide sequence reads TGTGCCAGCTTGCGGGAGAACTCCTACAATGAGCAGTTCTTC. Its product reads: CASLRENSYNEQFF.